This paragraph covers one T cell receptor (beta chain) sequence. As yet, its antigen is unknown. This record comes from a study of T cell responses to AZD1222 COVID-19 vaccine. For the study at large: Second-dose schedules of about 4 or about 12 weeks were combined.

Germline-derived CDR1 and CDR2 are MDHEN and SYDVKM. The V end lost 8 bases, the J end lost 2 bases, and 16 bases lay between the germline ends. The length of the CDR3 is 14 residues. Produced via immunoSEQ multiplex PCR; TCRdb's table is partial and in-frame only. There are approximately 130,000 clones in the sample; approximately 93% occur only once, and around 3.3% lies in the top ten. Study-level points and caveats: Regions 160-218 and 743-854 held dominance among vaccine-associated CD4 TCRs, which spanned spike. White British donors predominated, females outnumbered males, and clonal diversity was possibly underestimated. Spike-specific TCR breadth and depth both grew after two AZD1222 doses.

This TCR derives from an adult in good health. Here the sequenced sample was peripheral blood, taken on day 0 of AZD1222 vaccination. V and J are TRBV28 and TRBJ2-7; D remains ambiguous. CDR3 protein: CASAAGFQTYEQYF. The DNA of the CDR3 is TGTGCCAGCGCCGCCGGCTTCCAGACCTACGAGCAGTACTTC.